Listed here is a single T cell receptor beta chain. The target antigen is unknown. The CDR3 is 16 amino acids. The germline V gene has CDR1 MGHRA and CDR2 YSYEKL. V was cut by 2 bases and J by 8 bases, with 16 bases left in between. Staining for CD45RO/CCR7/CD25/CD127/CD95/CD27 allowed sorting of CD4+ naive, central memory, regulatory and stem cell-like memory cells. Of the isolated RNA, all was reverse transcribed, and so the sequenced material was expressed TCRB transcripts. Using immunoSEQ multiplex PCR, the repertoire was profiled, and TCRdb retains in-frame clones only, with some absent. The sample has 350,000 or so clones, about 20% seen once. The data were obtained in a study of beta chain features in type 1 diabetes. The study, taken as a whole, reports: Shortening of TCRB CDR3s, moderate but significant, appeared in all four CD4+ subsets of Type 1 diabetes patients. Insertion counts at VDJ junctions were lower in type 1 diabetes patients, who also showed more deletions there. Relative to healthy donors, patients appeared to have naive, central memory and Treg TCRB repertoires that were more similar.

Sequencing input: naive CD4+ T cells from blood. This receptor was obtained from a woman under 30 in good health. V usage is TRBV4-1 and J usage is TRBJ1-6; D not certain. This CDR3 reads CASSQPLRTRDSPLHF. The CDR3 DNA follows: TGCGCCAGCAGCCAACCTCTCCGGACTCGGGATTCACCCCTCCACTTT.